These T cell receptor beta chains were read from a single sample in a study of early T cells in non-severe SARS-CoV-2 infection. TCRdb itself ran the 5' RACE reads through MiXCR, one entry per CDR3 protein. The sample lists some 80,000 distinct CDR3 sequences; approximately 14% were seen once. Sequenced: whole blood. These TCRs come from an adult who was a healthcare worker with PCR-confirmed SARS-CoV-2 infection or an uninfected control (not recorded which). The CDR3 runs from the conserved cysteine through the conserved F or W. A D gene is named only where the DNA matches it firmly. Rows may omit the clone size; those that give it use once, few, many or a size class.

D gene: .
V gene: TRBV6-6
J gene: TRBJ1-6
clone size: .
CDR3 DNA: TGTGCCAGCAGTTCTATTGGCGCGAGCTCCTATAATTCACCCCTCCACTTT
CDR3 protein: CASSSIGASSYNSPLHF

D gene: TRBD2
V gene: TRBV6-1
J gene: TRBJ2-5
clone size: .
CDR3 DNA: TGTGCCAGCAGTGCCTCGGGACTAGCGGGGGGTAGCCAAGAGACCCAGTACTTC
CDR3 protein: CASSASGLAGGSQETQYF

D gene: TRBD2
V gene: TRBV7-2
J gene: TRBJ2-1
clone size: many
CDR3 DNA: TGTGCCAGCAACGAACTAGCGGGGGGGATATACAATGAGCAGTTCTTC
CDR3 protein: CASNELAGGIYNEQFF

D gene: .
V gene: TRBV18
J gene: TRBJ2-7
clone size: many
CDR3 DNA: TGTGCCAGCTCACCTGGGCAGTTTCCCTACGAGCAGTACTTC
CDR3 protein: CASSPGQFPYEQYF

D gene: .
V gene: TRBV10-3
J gene: TRBJ2-3
clone size: once
CDR3 DNA: TGTGCCATCAGTGACTCCCAGGGGCACACAGATACGCAGTATTTT
CDR3 protein: CAISDSQGHTDTQYF

D gene: .
V gene: TRBV5-1
J gene: TRBJ2-7
clone size: few
CDR3 DNA: TGCGCCAGCAGCCCGGGGCTCTACGAGCAGTACTTC
CDR3 protein: CASSPGLYEQYF

D gene: .
V gene: TRBV14
J gene: TRBJ2-5
clone size: few
CDR3 DNA: TGTGCCAGCAGCCAAGTGAGGGTACAAGAGACCCAGTACTTC
CDR3 protein: CASSQVRVQETQYF

D gene: TRBD2
V gene: TRBV20-1
J gene: TRBJ2-1
clone size: few
CDR3 DNA: TGCAGTGCTAGTGGACTAGCGGGGTTCTCCTACAATGAGCAGTTCTTC
CDR3 protein: CSASGLAGFSYNEQFF

D gene: .
V gene: TRBV9
J gene: TRBJ2-4
clone size: .
CDR3 DNA: TGTGCCAGCAGCGCGGACAGAGCCAAAAACATTCAGTACTTC
CDR3 protein: CASSADRAKNIQYF

D gene: .
V gene: TRBV15
J gene: TRBJ1-4
clone size: few
CDR3 DNA: TGTGCCACCAGCAGCAGAAGGGCTAATGAAAAACTGTTTTTT
CDR3 protein: CATSSRRANEKLFF

D gene: .
V gene: TRBV18
J gene: TRBJ1-4
clone size: many
CDR3 DNA: TGTGCCAGCTCCCTCGACAGGACTAATGAAAAACTGTTTTTT
CDR3 protein: CASSLDRTNEKLFF

D gene: .
V gene: TRBV19
J gene: TRBJ1-5
clone size: many
CDR3 DNA: TGTGCCAGTAGTAACCTTCCCGTTAAGGGAGGGAATCAGCCCCAGCATTTT
CDR3 protein: CASSNLPVKGGNQPQHF

D gene: .
V gene: TRBV21-1
J gene: TRBJ2-1
clone size: few
CDR3 DNA: TGTGCCAGCAGGAGGGCGGGATATGAGCAGTTCTTC
CDR3 protein: CASRRAGYEQFF

D gene: TRBD2
V gene: TRBV6-1
J gene: TRBJ2-1
clone size: few
CDR3 DNA: TGTGCCAGCAGTGAAGGAAACCGACTAGCCCGCTACAATGAGCAGTTCTTC
CDR3 protein: CASSEGNRLARYNEQFF

D gene: .
V gene: TRBV11-2
J gene: TRBJ2-5
clone size: .
CDR3 DNA: TGTGCCAGCAGCCATCATTACCCAGTTCAAGAGACCCAGTACTTC
CDR3 protein: CASSHHYPVQETQYF

D gene: .
V gene: TRBV18
J gene: TRBJ2-5
clone size: many
CDR3 DNA: TGTGCCAGCTCACGGGGGACCCAAGAGACCCAGTACTTC
CDR3 protein: CASSRGTQETQYF

D gene: .
V gene: TRBV19
J gene: TRBJ1-2
clone size: few
CDR3 DNA: TGTGCCAGTACCCCGGAGGTCACAGCTGTCTATGGCTACACCTTC
CDR3 protein: CASTPEVTAVYGYTF

D gene: TRBD1
V gene: TRBV7-8
J gene: TRBJ2-2
clone size: .
CDR3 DNA: TGTGCCAGCAACCCCCCGGGACAGAAGAACACCGGGGAGCTGTTTTTT
CDR3 protein: CASNPPGQKNTGELFF

D gene: .
V gene: TRBV10-2
J gene: TRBJ2-5
clone size: .
CDR3 DNA: TGCGCCAGCAGTGAGTCGTTCTCGGACAGAGACTTC
CDR3 protein: CASSESFSDRDF

D gene: .
V gene: TRBV6-4
J gene: TRBJ2-2
clone size: few
CDR3 DNA: TGTGCCAGCAGTGAGGACCCATCTCGCACCGGGGAGCTGTTTTTT
CDR3 protein: CASSEDPSRTGELFF

D gene: TRBD1
V gene: TRBV20-1
J gene: TRBJ2-7
clone size: few
CDR3 DNA: TGCAGTGCCGGGGACAGGATGAGCTCCTACGAGCAGTACTTC
CDR3 protein: CSAGDRMSSYEQYF